A single sample gave rise to the 8 T cell receptor beta chains below, sequenced in a study of identical twins listed by TCRdb under 2016. Libraries were made using 5' RACE. Sequencing relied on an Illumina HiSeq 2000. Clones were called with MiXCR by TCRdb after fastp trimmed the public reads at Q25, and only in-frame beta chains were retained. Every entry covers one CDR3 protein and lists the most common genes and DNA from its rows. This sample comprises a few hundred thousand distinct CDR3 sequences, approximately 8.7% of them detected only once. The ten most abundant clones make up over 7% of the sample. The sequencing input was naive T cells sorted from blood. Interpreted using the paper, the cell subset or site label stands for: cells isolated with a human naive T-cell isolation kit. The receptors were gathered from a woman aged 45 to 65 in good health.

This rearrangement joins TRBV6-2 or TRBV6-3 to TRBJ1-1, with unresolved D. CDR3 length: 14 amino acids. Trimming cost V 6 bases and J 2 bases, with 13 bases left between them. Germline loops: CDR1 MNHEY, CDR2 SVGEGT. The chain's CDR3 is CASRTRRENTEAFF. Written as DNA, the CDR3 is TGTGCCAGCAGAACCCGGAGAGAAAACACTGAAGCTTTCTTT.

Many counts were recorded for this clonotype. The V gene is TRBV29-1, the J gene TRBJ1-1; no reliable D call. This CDR3 has 13 amino acids. The germline gives CDR1 SQVTM, CDR2 ANQGSEA. V was cut by 7 bases and J by 3 bases, with 15 bases left in between. CDR3 in DNA: TGCAGCGCTGCCCAGAAAAGTGACACTGAAGCTTTCTTT. It encodes CSAAQKSDTEAFF.

J is TRBJ1-1 and V is TRBV5-6; D unresolved. Germline V gene lookup returns CDR1 SGHDT and CDR2 YYEEEE. Trimming left V 4 bases short and J 11 bases short, with 18 bases between. CDR3 length: 13 amino acids. The CDR3 protein is CASSRVRQPQAFF. The CDR3 DNA sequence: TGTGCCAGCAGCCGGGTGAGGCAACCACAGGCTTTCTTT.

This clonotype appeared a few times. The chain uses TRBV6-5 and TRBJ2-2; D could derive from TRBD1 or TRBD2 (6 bases each). Germline CDR1 and CDR2: MNHEY and SVGAGI. V lost 7 bases and J lost 5, with 14 bases in between. This CDR3 spans 14 amino acids. The CDR3 sequence is CASMRRGRTGELFF. The CDR3 bases are TGTGCCAGCATGCGCCGGGGGCGGACCGGGGAGCTGTTTTTT.

This clonotype showed up many times. V is TRBV15 and J is TRBJ1-5, with D possibly matching TRBD1 (6 bases). Germline CDR1 is LNHNV and CDR2 is YYDKDF (reference sequence). The CDR3 covers 16 residues. V lost 0 bases and J 3 bases, leaving 12 bases between the germline ends. The CDR3 loop reads CATSRDFGGSNQPQHF. The CDR3 DNA sequence: TGTGCCACCAGCAGAGATTTCGGGGGCTCCAATCAGCCCCAGCATTTT.

This clonotype came up many times. V and J are TRBV29-1 and TRBJ2-7; perhaps TRBD1 as D (6 bases). The V gene's germline CDR1 is SQVTM and CDR2 ANQGSEA. V was clipped by 3 bases and J by 6 bases, with 9 bases between them. The CDR3 contains 11 residues. In DNA, the CDR3 is TGCAGCGTTGATTCAGGGGCCGAGCAGTACTTC. It is translated as CSVDSGAEQYF.

The chain uses TRBV20-1 and TRBJ2-1; no clear D. V lost 2 bases and J lost 4, with 6 bases in between. This CDR3 region has 12 residues. Per the germline V gene, CDR1 is DFQATT and CDR2 is SNEGSKA (reference sequence). CDR3 residues: CSARPSYNEQFF. Written as DNA, the CDR3 is TGCAGTGCTAGACCATCGTACAATGAGCAGTTCTTC.

The chain combines TRBV19 with TRBJ2-1, with 8 bases identical to TRBD1. The CDR3 contains 13 residues. CDR1 is LNHDA and CDR2 is SQIVND in the germline V gene (reference sequence). Losses at the gene ends were 6 bases for V and 11 bases for J; bases not matched to a gene: 9. This CDR3 reads CASRDRGLSKQFF. The CDR3 DNA reads as TGTGCCAGTAGAGACAGGGGCTTATCTAAGCAGTTCTTC.